This TCR beta chain was identified during a study of blood T cells in healthy people across ages. Across the study: About one barcoded TCR beta cDNA was captured per two T cells.

The germline V gene has CDR1 SEHNR and CDR2 FQNEAQ (reference sequence). This CDR3 comprises 16 residues. The use of a sample-barcoded 5' primer and a J-beta primer mix characterized a second PCR of roughly 6 to 11 cycles. Every sample gave at least 2.5 million paired-end reads containing CDR3. In TCRdb, the 5' RACE reads were re-called with MiXCR into one record per CDR3 protein. Of over 1,200,000 distinct CDR3 sequences in the sample, 55% to 75% were seen once. As regards this clonotype: Its target is not known.

Points from the study as a whole: Donor CMV status was unknown, possibly confounding expanded clonotype changes. It was not possible, with unsorted PBMCs, to conclusively compare naive and antigen-experienced cells.

Sequencing was performed on blood. This rearrangement joins TRBV7-9 to TRBJ2-4; 11 positions match TRBD2. The DNA end favors TRBJ2-5, so the J call may be wrong. This TCR derives from a man aged 18 to 29 in good health. The CDR3 coding sequence is TGTGCCAGCAGCCGGGTGACTAGCGGGGCCTGGGAGACCCAGTACTTC. Encoded protein: CASSRVTSGAWETQYF.